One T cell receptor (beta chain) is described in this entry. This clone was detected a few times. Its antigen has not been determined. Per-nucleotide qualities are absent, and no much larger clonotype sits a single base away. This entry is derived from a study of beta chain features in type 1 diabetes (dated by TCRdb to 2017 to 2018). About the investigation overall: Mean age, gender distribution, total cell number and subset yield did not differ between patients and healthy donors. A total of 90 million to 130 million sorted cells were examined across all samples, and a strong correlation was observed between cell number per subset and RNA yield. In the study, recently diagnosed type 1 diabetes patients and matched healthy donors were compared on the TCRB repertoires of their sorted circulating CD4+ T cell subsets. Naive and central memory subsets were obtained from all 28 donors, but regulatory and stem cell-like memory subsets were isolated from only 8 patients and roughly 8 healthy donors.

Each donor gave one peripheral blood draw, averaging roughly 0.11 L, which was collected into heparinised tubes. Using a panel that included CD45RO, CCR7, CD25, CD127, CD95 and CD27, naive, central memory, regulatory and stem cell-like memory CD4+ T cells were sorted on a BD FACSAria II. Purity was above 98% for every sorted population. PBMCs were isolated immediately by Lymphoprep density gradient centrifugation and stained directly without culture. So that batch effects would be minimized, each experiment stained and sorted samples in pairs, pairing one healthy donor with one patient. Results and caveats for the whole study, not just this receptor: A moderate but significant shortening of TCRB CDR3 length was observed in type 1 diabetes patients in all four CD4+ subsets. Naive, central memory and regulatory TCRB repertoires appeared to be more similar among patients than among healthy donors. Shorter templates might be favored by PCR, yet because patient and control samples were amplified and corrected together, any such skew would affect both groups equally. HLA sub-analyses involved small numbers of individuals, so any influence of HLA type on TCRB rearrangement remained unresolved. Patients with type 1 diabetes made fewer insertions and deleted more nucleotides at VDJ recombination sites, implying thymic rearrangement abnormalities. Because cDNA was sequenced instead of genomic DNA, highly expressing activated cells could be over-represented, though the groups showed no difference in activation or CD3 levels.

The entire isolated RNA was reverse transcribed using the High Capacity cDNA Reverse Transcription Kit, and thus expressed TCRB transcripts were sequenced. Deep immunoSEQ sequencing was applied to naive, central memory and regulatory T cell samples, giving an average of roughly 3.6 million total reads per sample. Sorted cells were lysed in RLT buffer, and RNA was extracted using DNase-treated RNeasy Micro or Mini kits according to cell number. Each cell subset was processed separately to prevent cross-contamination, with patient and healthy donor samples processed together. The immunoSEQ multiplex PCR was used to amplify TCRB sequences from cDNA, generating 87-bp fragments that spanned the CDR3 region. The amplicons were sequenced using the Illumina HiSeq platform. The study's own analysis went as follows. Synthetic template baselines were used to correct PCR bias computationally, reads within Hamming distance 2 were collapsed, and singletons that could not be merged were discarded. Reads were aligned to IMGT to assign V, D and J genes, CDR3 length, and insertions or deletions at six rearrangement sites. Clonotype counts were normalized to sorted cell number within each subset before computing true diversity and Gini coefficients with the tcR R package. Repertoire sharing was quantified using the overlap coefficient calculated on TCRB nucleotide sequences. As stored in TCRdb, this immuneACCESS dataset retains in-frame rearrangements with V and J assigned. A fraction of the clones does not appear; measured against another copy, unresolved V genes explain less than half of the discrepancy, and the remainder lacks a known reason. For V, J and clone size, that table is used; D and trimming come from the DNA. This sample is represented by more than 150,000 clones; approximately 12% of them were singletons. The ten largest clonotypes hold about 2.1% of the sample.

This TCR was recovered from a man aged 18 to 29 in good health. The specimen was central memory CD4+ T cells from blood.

The CDR3 region reads CASSLQAYLSPDTQYF. The DNA sequence follows: TGTGCCAGCAGCTTACAGGCCTACCTTAGTCCAGATACGCAGTATTTT. The rearrangement joined TRBV7-2 to TRBJ2-3, with the identity of the D gene unclear. Via the germline V gene, CDR1 is SGHTA and CDR2 FQGNSA. Counted from cysteine to phenylalanine, this CDR3 has 16 amino acids. CDR3 DNA only is kept here, 48 bases in frame from base 1. At the junction V is shortened by 2 bases and J by 4 bases, with 16 bases in between.